These 20 T cell receptor beta chains share one sample of origin, sequenced in a study of cytomegalovirus exposure and HLA in healthy donors. Both 60 Vbeta primers and 13 Jbeta primers went into the PCR. TCRdb's table, derived via immunoSEQ multiplex PCR, lists solely in-frame clones and lacks some. The sample yields approximately 180,000 clones, around 75% seen once. The specimen was PBMCs. The source is a woman in her 30s in good health and CMV-seronegative.

This chain joins TRBV29-1 and TRBJ2-7; 14 bases agree with TRBD2. Germline values: CDR1 SQVTM, CDR2 ANQGSEA. The ends lost 2 bases at V and 6 bases at J; junction bases unmatched: 3. This CDR3 is built from 14 residues. CDR3 in amino acids: CSVEKGTSGSEQYF. The CDR3 DNA follows: TGCAGCGTTGAAAAAGGGACTAGCGGGAGCGAGCAGTACTTC.

The chain combines TRBV9 with TRBJ2-7, with 10 positions matching TRBD1. CDR1 SGDLS and CDR2 YYNGEE come from the germline V gene. There are 16 residues in the CDR3. V was pared by 0 bases and J by 4 bases, with 7 bases of the junction left unmatched. The CDR3 sequence: CASSVGGGTGAYEQYF. CDR3 nucleotides: TGTGCCAGCAGCGTAGGGGGAGGGACAGGGGCTTACGAGCAGTACTTC.

This clone was detected only once. J is TRBJ1-5 and V is TRBV19, with 8 bases aligning to TRBD1. The CDR3 spans 14 residues. Trimming removed 2 bases from V and 4 bases from J; junction bases left unmatched: 1. From germline, CDR1 is LNHDA and CDR2 SQIVND (reference sequence). For the CDR3, the DNA is TGTGCCAGTAGTATAAACAGGGGGAATCAGCCCCAGCATTTT. This encodes CASSINRGNQPQHF.

The V and J genes are TRBV19 and TRBJ1-1; a possible D gene is TRBD1 (6 bases). V lost 1 base and J 1 base, leaving 13 bases between the germline ends. CDR1 LNHDA and CDR2 SQIVND come from the germline V gene (reference sequence). CDR3 length: 16 amino acids. The CDR3 bases are TGTGCCAGTAGTATAGGCAGGGGCCTGGAGAACACTGAAGCTTTCTTT. This encodes CASSIGRGLENTEAFF.

The chain links TRBV7-2 to TRBJ2-1, with 9 nucleotides matching TRBD2. CDR3 length: 15 amino acids. V trimming: 5 bases; J trimming: 5 bases; junction bases outside the gene matches: 7. Per the germline V gene, CDR1 is SGHTA and CDR2 is FQGNSA. The CDR3 DNA reads as TGTGCCAGCAGCCCTCGACTAGCGGCGCACAATGAGCAGTTCTTC. Its protein product is CASSPRLAAHNEQFF.

The J gene is TRBJ2-7, the V gene TRBV2, with TRBD1 identical over 8 bases. The germline CDR1 and CDR2 sequences are SNHLY and FYNNEI. The CDR3 covers 15 residues. J gave up 3 bases and V 8 bases, and 12 bases lay outside the gene matches. The CDR3 DNA follows: TGTGCCAGCGACTTTTTGGGACAGGTTAGCTACGAGCAGTACTTC. It encodes CASDFLGQVSYEQYF.

DNA of the CDR3: TGTGCCATCAGTGAAAGGGGCGTATCACCCCTCCACTTT. Translation gives CAISERGVSPLHF. The chain uses TRBV10-3 and TRBJ1-6; the D gene is possibly TRBD1 (5 bases). Germline V gene lookup returns CDR1 ENHRY and CDR2 SYGVKD. V gave up 3 bases and J gave up 10 bases, with 10 bases separating them. The CDR3 contains 13 residues.

This chain connects TRBV7-2 to TRBJ2-2; 13 bases match TRBD2. The CDR3 spans 16 residues. Germline lookup yields CDR1 SGHTA and CDR2 FQGNSA. After removal of 4 bases from V and 6 bases from J, the junction contained 5 bases not matched to a gene. Written as DNA, the CDR3 is TGTGCCAGCAGCTCCCTACTAGCGGGGGGGCCCGGGGAGCTGTTTTTT. It codes for CASSSLLAGGPGELFF.

The rearrangement joins TRBV6-1 to TRBJ1-6, with D perhaps TRBD1 (6 bases). The V gene lost 1 base and the J gene lost 8 bases, with 12 bases spanning the gap. CDR3 length: 15 amino acids. Per germline, CDR1 MNHNS and CDR2 SASEGT. CDR3 residues: CASSEVGGSHSPLHF. In nucleotides, the CDR3 is TGTGCCAGCAGTGAAGTAGGGGGTTCACATTCACCCCTCCACTTT.

V is TRBV6-6 and J is TRBJ2-5; D ambiguous. Gene TRBJ2-7 matches the end of the DNA better, so the J call may be wrong. The CDR3 runs to 14 residues. Germline loops: CDR1 MNHNY, CDR2 SVGAGI (reference sequence). CDR3: CATELTLAVHEQYF. The DNA of the CDR3 is TGTGCCACGGAGCTTACCCTGGCGGTCCACGAGCAGTACTTC.

The chain employs TRBV7-2 and TRBJ2-1, with unresolved D. The germline CDR1 and CDR2 sequences are SGHTA and FQGNSA. V dropped 4 bases and J dropped 10 bases, with 17 bases sitting between them. This CDR3 region has 14 residues. The CDR3 DNA is TGTGCCAGCAGCTCGACGAGGCTAGTTGGCGAGCAGTTCTTC. Translation: CASSSTRLVGEQFF.

The CDR3 coding sequence is TGTGCCAGCAGTGAATACGGGGCAGGGGTGATGAACACTGAAGCTTTCTTT. Amino acid sequence: CASSEYGAGVMNTEAFF. The chain uses TRBV25-1 and TRBJ1-1; the D gene is possibly TRBD1 (6 bases). The CDR3 consists of 17 residues. The germline V and J ends were trimmed by 0 bases and 0 bases, with 14 bases remaining between them. CDR1 is MGHDK, CDR2 SYGVNS, per germline.

With respect to this clone: One junction end disagrees with the germline gene, perhaps due to a read error. This chain links TRBV7-9 with TRBJ2-1; 14 bases line up with TRBD2. The CDR3 is made up of 17 amino acids. Germline CDR1 SEHNR, CDR2 FQNEAQ (reference sequence). The CDR3 loop is CSSSPRGTSGGPNEQFF. CDR3 bases: TGTTCCAGCAGCCCAAGGGGGACTAGCGGGGGACCGAATGAGCAGTTCTTC. Full variable domain (outside the CDR3, taken from reference TRBV7-9 and TRBJ2-1): DTGVSQNPRHKITKRGQNVTFRCDPISEHNRLYWYRQTLGQGPEFLTYFQNEAQLEKSRLLSDRFSAERPKGSFSTLEIQRTEQGDSAMYLCSSSPRGTSGGPNEQFFGPGTRLTVL.

In this sample, this clone turned up a few times. This sequence joins TRBV28 and TRBJ2-2; TRBD1 aligns across 8 bases. CDR1 and CDR2 (germline): MDHEN, SYDVKM. This CDR3 comprises 14 residues. J was trimmed by 5 bases and V by 5 bases; bases with no gene match: 4. CDR3 nucleotide sequence: TGTGCCAGCAGTAACCGACAGGGGACCGGGGAGCTGTTTTTT. Protein sequence: CASSNRQGTGELFF.

This clone was seen only a few times. The chain uses TRBV7-2 and TRBJ2-7; 9 nucleotides align to TRBD2. Trimming at V came to 5 bases and at J to 3 bases, leaving 11 bases not matched to a gene. This CDR3 spans 16 amino acids. Germline values: CDR1 SGHTA, CDR2 FQGNSA. The CDR3 DNA follows: TGTGCCAGCAGCCCATGGGGCGGGAGGGCCAACTACGAGCAGTACTTC. Its protein product is CASSPWGGRANYEQYF.

This chain connects TRBV6-4 to TRBJ2-3; TRBD1 aligns across 10 bases. This CDR3 has 15 residues. The germline V gene encodes CDR1 MRHNA and CDR2 SNTAGT. Trimming took 3 bases from V and 2 from J; bases not matched to a gene: 2. The CDR3 loop reads CASSEDRGTTDTQYF. The CDR3 DNA sequence: TGTGCCAGCAGTGAGGACAGGGGGACCACAGATACGCAGTATTTT.

About this clone itself: One end of the junction varies from germline; a read error may be responsible. This chain uses TRBV2 with TRBJ1-1, with D possibly matching TRBD1 (6 bases). Germline CDR1 reads SNHLY; CDR2 reads FYNNEI. The CDR3 is made up of 18 amino acids. The CDR3 here is CASREGWGRASGDTEAFF. As DNA, the CDR3 is TGTGCCAGCAGGGAAGGGTGGGGGCGGGCCTCCGGGGACACTGAAGCTTTCTTT.

CDR3 bases: TGCGCCAGCAGCCAAGATCGAGCACCAGATACGCAGTATTTT. Translated: CASSQDRAPDTQYF. The rearrangement uses TRBV4-3 and TRBJ2-3; no clear D gene. CDR1 LGHNA and CDR2 YSLEER come from the germline V gene. The CDR3 spans 14 residues. The ends were cut back, 0 bases at V and 4 bases at J, with 8 bases in the middle.

The rearrangement joins TRBV27 to TRBJ1-5, with 9 bases fitting TRBD1. The CDR3 contains 17 residues. V shed 6 bases and J 0 bases; nucleotides not matched to a gene: 9. Germline V gene lookup returns CDR1 MNHEY and CDR2 SMNVEV (reference sequence). The CDR3 here is CASRTGTGPFSNQPQHF. The CDR3 DNA sequence: TGTGCCAGCAGAACCGGGACAGGGCCCTTTAGCAATCAGCCCCAGCATTTT.

The chain uses TRBV6-1 and TRBJ2-7; D not resolved. Trimming left V 7 bases short and J 0 bases short, with 7 bases between. CDR3 length: 12 residues. Germline V CDR1 and CDR2: MNHNS, SASEGT. CDR3 loop: CASTLSSYEQYF. CDR3 coding DNA: TGTGCCAGCACTCTGAGCTCCTACGAGCAGTACTTC.